Shown below are 26 T cell receptor beta chains from a single sample sequenced in a study of T cell clonotyping in hematopoietic cell transplantation. Here immunoSEQ multiplex PCR was the method, and the copy in TCRdb shows in-frame clones only, minus some. The table lists 60,000 to 75,000 clones, around 94% of them singletons. The sequencing input was peripheral blood mononuclear cells. The receptor set was obtained from a man aged 45 to 65 in good health. Some clones in this sample may be carry-over from other donors' samples.

The V gene is TRBV5-1, the J gene TRBJ2-7; 7 nucleotides agree with TRBD2. The CDR3 consists of 15 residues. The germline V gene has CDR1 SGHRS and CDR2 YFSETQ. With 4 bases clipped from V and 2 bases from J, the junction kept 9 bases outside the gene matches. The CDR3 here is CASSPLGGSPYEQYF. Written as DNA, the CDR3 is TGCGCCAGCAGCCCCCTTGGCGGGAGTCCCTACGAGCAGTACTTC.

The J gene is TRBJ1-1, the V gene TRBV6-5, with D unclear. Trimming removed 5 bases at V and 5 bases at J, with 18 bases between. The germline V gene encodes CDR1 MNHEY and CDR2 SVGAGI. The CDR3 is 15 amino acids. CDR3 loop: CASSVTPVQRTEAFF. As DNA, the CDR3 is TGTGCCAGCAGTGTTACCCCCGTCCAAAGGACTGAAGCTTTCTTT.

The J gene is TRBJ2-1, the V gene TRBV6-5; TRBD2 matches at 13 bases. Germline V gene lookup returns CDR1 MNHEY and CDR2 SVGAGI. This CDR3 is built from 16 residues. V was clipped by 1 base and J by 10 bases; unmatched bases: 7. The CDR3 DNA sequence: TGTGCCAGCAGTTACTGCCGGACTAGCGGGGGTTGCGAGCAGTTCTTC. Its translation: CASSYCRTSGGCEQFF.

This chain connects TRBV5-4 to TRBJ2-5, with 11 bases that match TRBD2. Germline V CDR1 and CDR2: SGHNT, YYREEE (reference sequence). CDR3 length: 15 amino acids. The J segment lost 7 bases and the V segment lost 4 bases, leaving 9 bases of the junction unmatched. CDR3 bases: TGTGCCAGCAGCCTGGGCGGGACTAGCGGATCGACCCAGTACTTC. Its translation: CASSLGGTSGSTQYF.

The chain couples TRBV6-6 to TRBJ1-2; D uncertain. V dropped 4 bases and J dropped 8 bases, with 11 bases sitting between them. This CDR3 contains 12 residues. Germline V gene lookup returns CDR1 MNHNY and CDR2 SVGAGI (reference sequence). Here the CDR3 reads CASSFSTFGYTF. Written as DNA, the CDR3 is TGTGCCAGCAGTTTTTCGACCTTCGGCTACACCTTC.

V is TRBV28 and J is TRBJ2-2; tentatively, D is TRBD2 (6 bases). Trimming left V 7 bases short and J 5 bases short, with 8 bases between. The germline V gene encodes CDR1 MDHEN and CDR2 SYDVKM. CDR3 size: 12 residues. This CDR3 reads CASTAGTGELFF. The DNA for the CDR3 is TGTGCCAGCACCGCGGGAACCGGGGAGCTGTTTTTT.

The CDR3 region has the DNA TGCGCCAGCGGGACAGGGGGAGGAGATACGCAGTATTTT. This translates into CASGTGGGDTQYF. This chain uses TRBV4-3 with TRBJ2-3, with 11 nucleotides matching TRBD1. V was clipped by 8 bases and J by 5 bases; unmatched bases: 3. Germline loops: CDR1 LGHNA, CDR2 YSLEER. CDR3 length equals 13 residues.

The chain is built from TRBV9 and TRBJ2-7; weak D call: TRBD1 (6 bases). CDR3 length equals 15 residues. CDR1 SGDLS and CDR2 YYNGEE come from the germline V gene. V dropped 2 bases and J dropped 4 bases, with 16 bases sitting between them. The CDR3 coding sequence is TGTGCCAGCAGCGTCCGTTCCGGGACATCTTACGAGCAGTACTTC. Its protein product is CASSVRSGTSYEQYF.

The chain couples TRBV2 to TRBJ1-4, with D perhaps matching TRBD1 (5 bases). With 2 bases removed from V and 6 bases from J, the gap between germline ends came to 10 bases. The CDR3 runs 14 residues. Per germline, CDR1 SNHLY and CDR2 FYNNEI. The DNA of the CDR3 is TGTGCCAGCAGTGAACGCAGGGTTGATGAAAAACTGTTTTTT. This encodes CASSERRVDEKLFF.

The rearrangement links TRBV4-2 to TRBJ1-4, with 8 bases fitting TRBD1. With 0 bases clipped from V and 7 bases from J, the junction kept 4 bases outside the gene matches. CDR3 length: 15 residues. CDR1 LGHNA and CDR2 YNFKEQ come from the germline V gene. CDR3 bases: TGTGCCAGCAGCCAAGAACAGGGGGACGCTGAAAAACTGTTTTTT. Translated: CASSQEQGDAEKLFF.

The chain links TRBV1 to TRBJ1-1; TRBD1, as called in the table, went unchecked against the DNA. TRBV1 is designated a pseudogene. This CDR3 region has 18 residues. The CDR3 sequence is CTSSQDLRGMQGVVGAFF. CDR3 DNA: TGCACCAGCAGCCAAGATCTCAGGGGGATGCAGGGGGTGGTTGGGGCTTTCTTT.

The genes are TRBV4-1 and TRBJ1-6; 7 bases are shared with TRBD1. J lost 3 bases, V lost 3 bases, and 2 bases had no gene match. Germline lookup yields CDR1 MGHRA and CDR2 YSYEKL. CDR3 length equals 15 residues. The CDR3 is CASSQGQFYNSPLHF. The CDR3, as DNA: TGCGCCAGCAGCCAGGGACAGTTCTATAATTCACCCCTCCACTTT.

About this clone itself: The junction differs from germline at one of its ends, possibly a read error. The chain links TRBV6-5 to TRBJ1-4, with D maybe TRBD1 (5 bases). The CDR3 loop spans 16 amino acids. Germline-derived CDR1 and CDR2 are MNHEY and SVGAGI. As DNA, the CDR3 is TGTGCCAGCAGTAACTCTCCCGGGGGGACTAATGAAAAACTGTTTTTT. Translating it yields CASSNSPGGTNEKLFF.

The chain recombines TRBV25-1 with TRBJ1-1, with D possibly matching TRBD1 (6 bases). CDR3 length: 15 residues. Per the germline V gene, CDR1 is MGHDK and CDR2 is SYGVNS. With 6 bases removed from V and 4 bases from J, the gap between germline ends came to 18 bases. Written as DNA, the CDR3 is TGTGCCAGCAGAGTGATACTTGGGGGCGTCACTGAAGCTTTCTTT. It encodes CASRVILGGVTEAFF.

This chain links TRBV5-8 with TRBJ1-5; D is undetermined. CDR1 and CDR2 (germline): SGHTS, YDEGEE. The CDR3 consists of 14 residues. V was clipped by 2 bases and J by 1 base, with 7 bases between them. This chain's CDR3 is CASSFDQSNQPQHF. The DNA of the CDR3 is TGTGCCAGCAGCTTCGACCAAAGCAATCAGCCCCAGCATTTT.

This chain uses TRBV7-6 with TRBJ1-1, with D perhaps TRBD1 (6 bases). V was trimmed by 1 base and J by 5 bases, leaving 14 bases between them. The germline gives CDR1 SGHVS, CDR2 FNYEAQ. The CDR3 has 15 amino acids. The CDR3 loop is CASSLDFTGRTEAFF. The CDR3 DNA reads TGTGCCAGCAGCTTAGATTTCACAGGGCGGACTGAAGCTTTCTTT.

The rearrangement links TRBV4-1 to TRBJ2-7; 10 nucleotides agree with TRBD1. The ends lost 4 bases at V and 4 bases at J; junction bases unmatched: 7. Germline V gives CDR1 MGHRA, CDR2 YSYEKL. This CDR3 is built from 15 residues. Here the CDR3 reads CASSLRTGGLYEQYF. DNA for the CDR3: TGCGCCAGCAGCCTCCGGACAGGGGGTTTGTACGAGCAGTACTTC.

The chain has TRBV7-8 and TRBJ1-5, with unresolved D. The germline V gene has CDR1 SGHVS and CDR2 FQNEAQ. The CDR3 covers 16 residues. V gave up 4 bases and J gave up 0 bases, with 13 bases separating them. The DNA for the CDR3 is TGTGCCAGCAGCTCTAGCAGAGCTTATAGCAATCAGCCCCAGCATTTT. It translates to CASSSSRAYSNQPQHF.

The rearrangement links TRBV6-1 to TRBJ1-1; 9 bases are shared with TRBD1. This CDR3 comprises 15 residues. Per the germline V gene, CDR1 is MNHNS and CDR2 is SASEGT. With 6 bases clipped from V and 1 base from J, the junction kept 6 bases outside the gene matches. The CDR3 coding sequence is TGTGCCAGCAGGGGACAGGGTATGAGGAACACTGAAGCTTTCTTT. Protein sequence: CASRGQGMRNTEAFF.

The gene calls are TRBV7-8 and TRBJ1-2, with 7 bases lining up with TRBD1. This CDR3 has 15 amino acids. Germline CDR1 and CDR2: SGHVS and FQNEAQ. The junction had 8 bases not matched to a gene; V was cut back by 2 bases and J by 5 bases. The CDR3 bases are TGTGCCAGCAGCTTAAGGGACAGTCCTTTTTATGGCTACACCTTC. Its translation: CASSLRDSPFYGYTF.

V is TRBV28 and J is TRBJ2-7; D is unclear. The V and J ends lost 2 bases and 0 bases respectively, with 5 bases between them. This CDR3 has 13 amino acids. Germline CDR1 is MDHEN and CDR2 is SYDVKM. CDR3 coding DNA: TGTGCCAGCAGTTTAGACGGCTCCTACGAGCAGTACTTC. Its translation: CASSLDGSYEQYF.

The CDR3 sequence is CASSSQGWDGYTF. In DNA form, the CDR3 reads TGTGCCAGCAGCTCACAGGGCTGGGATGGCTACACCTTC. The chain combines TRBV7-8 with TRBJ1-2; a weak D match, TRBD1 (6 bases). Germline lookup yields CDR1 SGHVS and CDR2 FQNEAQ. Trimming stripped 4 bases from V and 6 bases from J, with 12 bases between. There are 13 residues in the CDR3.

The chain links TRBV5-4 to TRBJ2-7; a possible D gene is TRBD1 (6 bases). Trimming took 4 bases from V and 3 from J, leaving 14 bases between them. The CDR3 loop spans 14 amino acids. The V gene's germline CDR1 is SGHNT and CDR2 YYREEE (reference sequence). The CDR3 bases are TGTGCCAGCAGCGGTGGACAGAACCGCTACGAGCAGTACTTC. It translates to CASSGGQNRYEQYF.

The V and J genes are TRBV7-2 and TRBJ2-2; 7 nucleotides line up with TRBD1. CDR1 and CDR2 (germline): SGHTA, FQGNSA. V trimming: 11 bases; J trimming: 1 base; junction bases outside the gene matches: 4. The CDR3 has 13 residues. The CDR3 is CARGTENTGELFF. For the CDR3, the DNA is TGTGCCCGAGGGACAGAGAACACCGGGGAGCTGTTTTTT.

The chain couples TRBV7-2 to TRBJ1-2; tentative D call: TRBD1 (6 bases). With 5 bases removed from V and 4 bases from J, the gap between germline ends came to 17 bases. The CDR3 extends over 15 amino acids. The germline CDR1 and CDR2 sequences are SGHTA and FQGNSA. CDR3 protein: CASSQGRRGPYGYTF. Written as DNA, the CDR3 is TGTGCCAGCAGCCAAGGACGGCGGGGGCCCTATGGCTACACCTTC.

The rearrangement uses TRBV15 and TRBJ2-3; TRBD2 agrees at 11 bases. V lost 0 bases and J lost 4; bases outside the gene matches: 9. This CDR3 is built from 18 residues. The germline gives CDR1 LNHNV, CDR2 YYDKDF (reference sequence). CDR3 sequence (DNA): TGTGCCACCAGCAGAGATCGCCTAGCGGGGGGAGGGGCAGATACGCAGTATTTT. Translation: CATSRDRLAGGGADTQYF.